A single T cell receptor (beta chain) is shown here with its context. Its antigen is not known. The table came from immunoSEQ multiplex PCR; TCRdb's copy has only in-frame clones and leaves some out. The sample has some 25,000 clones, about two thirds seen once; the top ten hold around 13%. Sequencing in the ViraFEST assay came after antigen-specific CD4+ T cells had been expanded with viral peptide pools, which were used to stimulate PBMC. Upon completion of more than eight days in culture, CD4+ T cells were isolated. None of these healthy vaccinees had been infected with SARS-CoV-2 before vaccination. This CDR3 is 13 amino acids long. Germline loops: CDR1 LGHDT, CDR2 YNNKEL (reference sequence). V lost 1 base, J lost 4 bases, and 8 bases lay in between. This specimen comes from a study of vaccination effects on CD4 cells after COVID-19.

The material sequenced was CD4+ T cells from PBMCs cultured with HCoV-OC43 spike peptides, taken before COVID-19 vaccination. The sample's subset: HCoV-OC43 spike overlapping peptide pool stimulation. This sequence originates from a human donor who received a COVID-19 vaccine. This rearrangement joins TRBV3-1 (or the pseudogene TRBV3-2) to TRBJ2-7, with D hard to call. CDR3 DNA sequence: TGTGCCAGCAGCCAAGGGATCGGGTACGAGCAGTACTTC. Translating gives CASSQGIGYEQYF.